The entry below gives a single TCR beta chain sequence along with its context. Both 60 Vbeta primers and 13 Jbeta primers went into the PCR. Generated by immunoSEQ multiplex PCR, the TCRdb table keeps only in-frame clones and is missing some. The table records about 200,000 clones, 82% of them present only once. The length of the CDR3 is 15 residues. With V trimmed by 5 bases and J by 5 bases, 8 bases remained unmatched. CDR1 SGHAT and CDR2 FQNNGV come from the germline V gene. The source of the sample is a study of cytomegalovirus exposure and HLA in healthy donors. Overall study context: Earlier, some 200 million T cells were analyzed, and 90 million to 140 million unique TCR beta sequences were found among them. In an early release, HLA-typed donors contributed tens of millions of unique TCR sequences.

The specimen was PBMCs. The sequence was collected from a boy between 2 and 10 years old in good health and CMV-seronegative. This chain connects TRBV11-2 to TRBJ2-7, with TRBD2 identical over 11 bases. CDR3: CASSPRLAGRDEQYF. The CDR3 nucleotides read TGTGCCAGCAGCCCAAGACTAGCGGGGAGGGACGAGCAGTACTTC.